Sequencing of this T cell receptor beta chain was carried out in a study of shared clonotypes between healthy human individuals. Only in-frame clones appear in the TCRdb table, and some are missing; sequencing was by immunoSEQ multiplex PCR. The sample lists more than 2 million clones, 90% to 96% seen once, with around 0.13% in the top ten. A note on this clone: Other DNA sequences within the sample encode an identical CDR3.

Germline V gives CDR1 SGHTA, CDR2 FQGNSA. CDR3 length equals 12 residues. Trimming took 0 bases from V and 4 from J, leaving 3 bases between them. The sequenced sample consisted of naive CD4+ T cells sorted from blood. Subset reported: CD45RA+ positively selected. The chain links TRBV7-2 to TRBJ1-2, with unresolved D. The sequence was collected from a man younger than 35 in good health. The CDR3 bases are TGTGCCAGCAGCTTAGCGGGCTATGGCTACACCTTC. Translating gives CASSLAGYGYTF. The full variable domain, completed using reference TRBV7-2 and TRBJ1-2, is GAGVSQSPSNKVTEKGKDVELRCDPISGHTALYWYRQSLGQGLEFLIYFQGNSAPDKSGLPSDRFSAERTGGSVSTLTIQRTQQEDSAVYLCASSLAGYGYTFGSGTRLTVV.